This T cell receptor (beta chain) derives from a study of T cell repertoires in cytomegalovirus infection. A few counts support this clonotype. Germline lookup yields CDR1 DFQATT and CDR2 SNEGSKA (reference sequence). J was trimmed by 3 bases and V by 0 bases; bases with no gene match: 12. This CDR3 region has 18 residues. TCRdb re-analysed the reads in MiXCR, keeping a single row per CDR3 protein. The sample lists 150,000 to 200,000 distinct CDR3 sequences, 28% occurring once. The chain couples TRBV20-1 to TRBJ2-4, with 9 positions matching TRBD1. This clonotype originated in a human donor in good health (CMV status not recorded). Some clones in this sample may be carry-over from other donors' samples. Material for sequencing was PBMCs. CDR3 DNA: TGCAGTGCTAGAGAAATCAGGACAGGGGTGGGAGGCAAAAACATTCAGTACTTC. This sequence encodes CSAREIRTGVGGKNIQYF.